The entry below describes one T cell receptor beta chain. This sample stems from a study of blood T cell repertoires in COVID-19. Across the study: Donors in the United States, Italy and Spain gave samples during acute or convalescent COVID-19.

The CDR3 is 12 residues long. Trimming removed 0 bases from V and 12 bases from J, with 9 bases in between. Germline assignment: CDR1 SEHNR and CDR2 FQNEAQ (reference sequence). Only in-frame clones appear in the TCRdb table, and some are missing; sequencing was by immunoSEQ multiplex PCR. The data show some 150,000 clones, 88% seen once. The rearrangement joins TRBV7-9 to TRBJ2-1; D perhaps matches TRBD2 (5 bases). The clonotype was recovered from a woman in her sixties or seventies with acute or convalescent COVID-19. Sequencing was carried out using peripheral blood. The CDR3 DNA sequence: TGTGCCAGCAGCTTAGCGGAGGTTGGGCAGTTCTTC. As protein: CASSLAEVGQFF.